One sample yielded the 25 T cell receptor beta chains listed below, sequenced in a study of T-cell reconstitution after alpha-beta-depleted transplantation in children. The authors prepared the TCRbeta library with unique molecular identifiers. TCRdb used MiXCR to reprocess the PCR reads, holding one entry per CDR3 protein. The repertoire holds 350,000 to 450,000 distinct CDR3 sequences, with roughly 20% as singletons. The sequencing used PBMCs from the stem cell graft donor, collected from the stem cell graft. The receptors originated from a human donor who donated a stem cell graft to a child with acute myeloid leukemia.

This clonotype was seen ten or more times. Germline and junction disagree at one end, which may indicate a read error. The chain has TRBV20-1 and TRBJ2-5; 10 bases are shared with TRBD2. The CDR3 loop spans 14 amino acids. Germline CDR1 is DFQATT and CDR2 is SNEGSKA (reference sequence). CDR3 residues: CSARAGGVWATQYF. The CDR3 coding sequence is TGCAGTGCCAGAGCGGGAGGGGTTTGGGCGACCCAGTACTTC.

This clonotype was seen many times. The V gene is TRBV12-5, the J gene TRBJ1-1; D may be TRBD1 (6 bases). V was clipped by 0 bases and J by 4 bases, with 9 bases between them. The germline CDR1 and CDR2 sequences are LGHNT and FRNRAP. This CDR3 has 14 residues. For the CDR3, the DNA is TGTGCTAGTGGTTTGGTAGGGGGACGCACTGAAGCTTTCTTT. Encoded protein: CASGLVGGRTEAFF.

The chain uses TRBV9 and TRBJ2-2, with no clear D. Germline CDR1 is SGDLS and CDR2 is YYNGEE. V lost 6 bases, J lost 4 bases, and 16 bases lay in between. The CDR3 has 15 amino acids. This CDR3 reads CASTPGPGGTGELFF. The CDR3 DNA sequence: TGTGCCAGCACTCCAGGTCCAGGTGGCACCGGGGAGCTGTTTTTT.

This clonotype was seen only a few times. The genes are TRBV6-5 and TRBJ2-7; no firm D call. The ends were cut back, 6 bases at V and 2 bases at J, with 14 bases in the middle. CDR1 and CDR2 from the germline V gene are MNHEY and SVGAGI. The CDR3 length is 14 residues. CDR3 in DNA: TGTGCCAGCAGACTGGAGTTGTCCGCCTACGAGCAGTACTTC. This gives the protein CASRLELSAYEQYF.

This clonotype was counted many times. The chain employs TRBV29-1 and TRBJ2-1; 12 positions match TRBD2. V gave up 6 bases and J gave up 5 bases; unmatched junction bases: 8. Per germline, CDR1 SQVTM and CDR2 ANQGSEA. The CDR3 spans 15 residues. This chain's CDR3 is CSVTRTSGMDNEQFF. The DNA of the CDR3 is TGCAGCGTGACGAGGACTAGCGGGATGGACAATGAGCAGTTCTTC.

This rearrangement joins TRBV10-3 to TRBJ2-1; D unclear. V gave up 2 bases and J gave up 12 bases, with 20 bases separating them. The CDR3 contains 15 residues. Germline-derived CDR1 and CDR2 are ENHRY and SYGVKD. The CDR3 coding sequence is TGTGCCATCAGTGAGGACCAGCAGAGCAGGATCGTGCAGTTCTTC. Its translation is CAISEDQQSRIVQFF.

This clonotype was recorded at least ten times. This chain links TRBV4-2 with TRBJ2-2; 7 bases are shared with TRBD2. The length of the CDR3 is 13 residues. V gave up 7 bases and J gave up 4 bases; unmatched junction bases: 3. Germline CDR1 LGHNA, CDR2 YNFKEQ. CDR3 amino acids: CASTVAGTGELFF. For the CDR3, the DNA is TGTGCCAGCACCGTAGCGGGCACCGGGGAGCTGTTTTTT.

This clonotype was seen more than once but under ten times. This rearrangement joins TRBV2 to TRBJ2-1; 11 bases fit TRBD2. The CDR3 has 16 residues. J lost 4 bases, V lost 6 bases, and 8 bases had no gene match. Germline CDR1 and CDR2: SNHLY and FYNNEI. The CDR3 region has the DNA TGTGCCAGCAGCCGCGGGACTAGCGGTCGTTACAATGAGCAGTTCTTC. Translating it yields CASSRGTSGRYNEQFF.

This clonotype has ten or more counts. CDR3 loop: CASTKTVFRGSNSPLHF. Here the CDR3 DNA reads TGTGCCAGCACCAAGACAGTATTCAGAGGTAGTAATTCACCCCTCCACTTT. V gene TRBV12-3 or TRBV12-4 combines with J gene TRBJ1-6; D might be TRBD1 (5 bases). This CDR3 spans 17 amino acids. The germline V and J ends were trimmed by 7 bases and 6 bases, with 22 bases remaining between them.

The rearrangement joins TRBV11-1 to TRBJ2-1; 11 bases line up with TRBD2. V lost 3 bases to trimming and J lost 8 bases; unmatched junction nucleotides: 3. This CDR3 is built from 14 residues. Germline V gene data show CDR1 as SGHAT and CDR2 as FQDESV (reference sequence). The CDR3 nucleotides read TGTGCCAGCAGCTTTAGCGGGAGGGTCCATGAGCAGTTCTTC. Amino acids: CASSFSGRVHEQFF.

This chain links TRBV5-1 with TRBJ2-3; D ambiguous. The CDR3 has 13 residues. Germline lookup yields CDR1 SGHRS and CDR2 YFSETQ. V dropped 4 bases and J dropped 2 bases, with 8 bases sitting between them. CDR3 bases: TGCGCCAGCAGCACCCACTACACAGATACGCAGTATTTT. It encodes CASSTHYTDTQYF.

The gene calls are TRBV20-1 and TRBJ1-2; 9 positions agree with TRBD1. CDR1 DFQATT and CDR2 SNEGSKA come from the germline V gene (reference sequence). The CDR3 totals 14 residues. V lost 4 bases and J lost 8; bases outside the gene matches: 11. This chain's CDR3 is CSATPLGQGIGYTF. CDR3 bases: TGCAGTGCTACCCCGTTGGGACAGGGAATCGGCTACACCTTC.

V is TRBV15 and J is TRBJ1-1; D might be TRBD1 (5 bases). Trimming cost V 0 bases and J 2 bases, with 16 bases left between them. This CDR3 is built from 17 residues. In germline, CDR1 is LNHNV, CDR2 YYDKDF (reference sequence). The CDR3: CATSRDLRGPSNTEAFF. In DNA, the CDR3 is TGTGCCACCAGCAGAGATCTTCGGGGACCGTCCAACACTGAAGCTTTCTTT.

This sequence joins TRBV13 and TRBJ2-1, with 7 bases aligning to TRBD2. From germline, CDR1 is PRHDT and CDR2 FYEKMQ (reference sequence). The V and J ends lost 5 bases and 7 bases, in that order; junction bases with no gene match: 17. CDR3 length equals 17 residues. CDR3 region: CASSPVARGGPSNEQFF. The DNA for the CDR3 is TGTGCCAGCAGCCCCGTGGCTCGGGGAGGGCCCTCTAATGAGCAGTTCTTC.

V and J are TRBV12-3 or TRBV12-4 and TRBJ2-4, with D perhaps TRBD2 (5 bases). The CDR3 has 15 amino acids. Trimming shortened V by 6 bases and J by 0 bases, and 12 bases separated the two germline ends. The CDR3 protein is CASSQAGLAKNIQYF. The CDR3 coding sequence is TGTGCCAGCAGCCAAGCAGGACTAGCCAAAAACATTCAGTACTTC.

This clonotype was seen a handful of times. The chain has TRBV20-1 and TRBJ2-7; 11 nucleotides match TRBD2. Germline V gives CDR1 DFQATT, CDR2 SNEGSKA (reference sequence). Unmatched junction bases numbered 9, after V lost 5 bases and J lost 6 bases. The CDR3 loop spans 14 amino acids. CDR3 amino acids: CSARLSGRDVEQYF. CDR3 coding DNA: TGCAGTGCTCGTCTTAGCGGGAGGGATGTCGAGCAGTACTTC.

The genes are TRBV5-1 and TRBJ2-1; perhaps TRBD1 as D (5 bases). The CDR3 sequence is 13 residues long. Germline CDR1 reads SGHRS; CDR2 reads YFSETQ. The V gene lost 4 bases and the J gene lost 8 bases, with 13 bases spanning the gap. The CDR3: CASSPGQPYEQFF. The CDR3 DNA is TGCGCCAGCAGCCCAGGACAACCCTATGAGCAGTTCTTC.

This clonotype turned up a few times. V and J are TRBV5-1 and TRBJ2-7; 9 bases are a match to TRBD1. Germline trimming cut 4 bases from V and 5 bases from J; bases unmatched to any gene: 4. Germline loops: CDR1 SGHRS, CDR2 YFSETQ. CDR3 length: 13 amino acids. The CDR3 region has the DNA TGCGCCAGCAGCCGGGGACAGGGCGACGAGCAGTACTTC. Its protein product is CASSRGQGDEQYF.

The rearrangement joins TRBV5-1 to TRBJ2-7, with TRBD2 identical over 8 bases. V lost 0 bases to trimming and J lost 4 bases; unmatched junction nucleotides: 6. The germline V gene encodes CDR1 SGHRS and CDR2 YFSETQ. The CDR3 is 15 amino acids. The CDR3 DNA reads as TGCGCCAGCAGCTTGGCGGGGGGGGATCGGTACGAGCAGTACTTC. It specifies CASSLAGGDRYEQYF.

This clonotype has ten or more counts. This chain joins TRBV27 and TRBJ2-1; the D gene could be TRBD1 or TRBD2 (5 bases each). CDR3 size: 15 residues. Germline loops: CDR1 MNHEY, CDR2 SMNVEV (reference sequence). V was cut by 3 bases and J by 3 bases, with 12 bases left in between. CDR3 loop: CASSFIGTNYNEQFF. Written as DNA, the CDR3 is TGTGCCAGCAGTTTCATCGGGACGAACTACAATGAGCAGTTCTTC.

This clonotype was seen repeatedly, ten times or more. V usage is TRBV2 and J usage is TRBJ2-5, with TRBD1 matching 7 bases. The germline V gene encodes CDR1 SNHLY and CDR2 FYNNEI. V lost 3 bases and J lost 7; bases outside the gene matches: 8. This CDR3 is 14 amino acids long. In DNA, the CDR3 is TGTGCCAGCAGTGATCAAGGACAGGTTGGGACCCAGTACTTC. Its protein is CASSDQGQVGTQYF.

This clonotype turned up a few times. The chain couples TRBV4-2 to TRBJ2-1; TRBD1 agrees at 9 bases. There are 17 residues in the CDR3. In germline, CDR1 is LGHNA, CDR2 YNFKEQ. V was pared by 4 bases and J by 6 bases, with 13 bases of the junction left unmatched. In nucleotides, the CDR3 is TGTGCCAGCAGCCCTAGCCCACACCTGACAGGGGGCAATGAGCAGTTCTTC. This encodes CASSPSPHLTGGNEQFF.

This clonotype occurred many times. The rearrangement uses TRBV29-1 and TRBJ2-1, with 10 bases matching TRBD2. CDR1 is SQVTM and CDR2 is ANQGSEA in the germline V gene. This CDR3 has 14 residues. The V gene end was trimmed by 6 bases and the J gene end by 7 bases; junction bases not matched to a gene: 9. The CDR3 reads CSVLTSGKSNEQFF. CDR3 nucleotide sequence: TGCAGCGTGCTTACTAGCGGGAAGTCTAATGAGCAGTTCTTC.

The V call is TRBV4-3, the J call TRBJ2-3; TRBD2 matches 12 bases. With V trimmed by 6 bases and J by 4 bases, 11 bases remained unmatched. Germline-derived CDR1 and CDR2 are LGHNA and YSLEER. The CDR3 has 17 amino acids. CDR3 bases: TGCGCCAGCAGACAGTTCAGACTAGCGGGAGTCTCAGATACGCAGTATTTT. Translating it yields CASRQFRLAGVSDTQYF.

This clonotype was seen only a few times. The V gene is TRBV5-1, the J gene TRBJ2-7; 7 bases agree with TRBD1. J lost 0 bases, V lost 2 bases, and 14 bases had no gene match. CDR1 is SGHRS, CDR2 YFSETQ, per germline. The CDR3 loop spans 18 amino acids. CDR3 coding DNA: TGCGCCAGCAGCTTCAAGGGACAGAACCTACAAAGCTCCTACGAGCAGTACTTC. Translating it yields CASSFKGQNLQSSYEQYF.